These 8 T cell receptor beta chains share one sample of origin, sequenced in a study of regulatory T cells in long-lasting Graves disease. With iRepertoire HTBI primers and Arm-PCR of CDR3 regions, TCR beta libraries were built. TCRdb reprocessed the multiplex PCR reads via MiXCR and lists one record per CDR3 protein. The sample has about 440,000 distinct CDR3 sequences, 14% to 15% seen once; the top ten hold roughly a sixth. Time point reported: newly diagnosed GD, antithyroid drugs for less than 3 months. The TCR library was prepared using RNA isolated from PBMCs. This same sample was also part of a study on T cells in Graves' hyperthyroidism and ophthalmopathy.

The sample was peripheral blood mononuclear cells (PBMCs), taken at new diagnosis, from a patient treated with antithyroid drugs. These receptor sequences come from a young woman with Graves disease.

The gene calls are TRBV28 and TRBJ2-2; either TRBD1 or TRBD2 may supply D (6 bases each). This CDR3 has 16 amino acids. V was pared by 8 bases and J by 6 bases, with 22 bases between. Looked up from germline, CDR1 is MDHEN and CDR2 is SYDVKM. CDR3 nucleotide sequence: TGTGCCAGCTTCGGGCGAGGGGGGTTTGGGCCCGGGGAGCTGTTTTTT. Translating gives CASFGRGGFGPGELFF.

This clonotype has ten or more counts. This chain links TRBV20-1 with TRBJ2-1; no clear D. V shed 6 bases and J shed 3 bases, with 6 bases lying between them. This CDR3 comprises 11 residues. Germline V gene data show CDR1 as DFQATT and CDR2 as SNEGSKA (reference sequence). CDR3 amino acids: CSALYYNEQFF. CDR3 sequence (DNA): TGCAGTGCCTTATACTACAATGAGCAGTTCTTC.

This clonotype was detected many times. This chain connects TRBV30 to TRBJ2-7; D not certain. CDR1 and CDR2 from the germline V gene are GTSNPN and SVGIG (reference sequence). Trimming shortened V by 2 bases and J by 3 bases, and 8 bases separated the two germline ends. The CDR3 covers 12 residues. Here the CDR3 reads CAWSPSIYEQYF. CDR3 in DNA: TGTGCCTGGAGTCCCTCAATCTACGAGCAGTACTTC. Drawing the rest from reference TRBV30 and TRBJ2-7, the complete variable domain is SQTIHQWPATLVQPVGSPLSLECTVEGTSNPNLYWYRQAAGRGLQLLFYSVGIGQISSEVPQNLSASRPQDRQFILSSKKLLLSDSGFYLCAWSPSIYEQYFGPGTRLTVT.

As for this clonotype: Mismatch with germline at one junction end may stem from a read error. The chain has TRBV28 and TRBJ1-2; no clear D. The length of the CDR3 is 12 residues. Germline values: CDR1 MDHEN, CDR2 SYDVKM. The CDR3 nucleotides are TGTGCCAGCTCGGCCCGGAGGAATGGCTTCACCTTC. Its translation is CASSARRNGFTF.

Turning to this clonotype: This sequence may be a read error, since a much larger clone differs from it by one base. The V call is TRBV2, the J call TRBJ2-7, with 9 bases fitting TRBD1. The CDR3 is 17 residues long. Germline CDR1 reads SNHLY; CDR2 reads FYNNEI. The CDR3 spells CASWLPQSGQGSYEQCF. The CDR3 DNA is TGTGCCAGCTGGTTACCACAATCGGGACAGGGCTCCTACGAGCAGTGCTTC.

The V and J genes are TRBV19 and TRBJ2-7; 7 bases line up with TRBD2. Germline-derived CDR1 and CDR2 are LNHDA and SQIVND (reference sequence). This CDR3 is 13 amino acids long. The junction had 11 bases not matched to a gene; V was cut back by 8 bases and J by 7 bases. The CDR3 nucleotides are TGTGCCAGTGCCTTGGGGGGGACTTCAGAGCAGTACTTC. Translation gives CASALGGTSEQYF.

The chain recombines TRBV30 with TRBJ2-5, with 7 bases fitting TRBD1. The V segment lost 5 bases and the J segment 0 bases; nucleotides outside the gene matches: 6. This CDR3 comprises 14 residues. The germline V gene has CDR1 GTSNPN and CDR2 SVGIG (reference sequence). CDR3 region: CAWAIQGYQETQYF. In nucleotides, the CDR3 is TGTGCCTGGGCTATACAGGGGTACCAAGAGACCCAGTACTTC. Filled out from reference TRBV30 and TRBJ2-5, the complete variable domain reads SQTIHQWPATLVQPVGSPLSLECTVEGTSNPNLYWYRQAAGRGLQLLFYSVGIGQISSEVPQNLSASRPQDRQFILSSKKLLLSDSGFYLCAWAIQGYQETQYFGPGTRLLVL.

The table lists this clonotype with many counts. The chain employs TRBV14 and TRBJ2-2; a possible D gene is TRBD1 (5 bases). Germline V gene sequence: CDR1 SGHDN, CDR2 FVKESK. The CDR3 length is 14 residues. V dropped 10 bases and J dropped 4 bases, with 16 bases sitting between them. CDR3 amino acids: CAIEPGHTTGELFF. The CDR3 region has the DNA TGTGCCATCGAACCAGGACATACCACCGGGGAGCTGTTTTTT.